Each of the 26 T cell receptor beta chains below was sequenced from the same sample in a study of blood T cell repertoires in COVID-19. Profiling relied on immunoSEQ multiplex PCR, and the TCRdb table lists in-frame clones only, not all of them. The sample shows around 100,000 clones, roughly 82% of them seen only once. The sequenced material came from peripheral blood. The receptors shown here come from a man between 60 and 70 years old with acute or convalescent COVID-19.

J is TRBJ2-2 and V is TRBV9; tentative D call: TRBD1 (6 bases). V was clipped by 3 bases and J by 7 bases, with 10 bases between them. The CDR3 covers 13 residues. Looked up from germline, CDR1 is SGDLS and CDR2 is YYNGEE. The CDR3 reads CASSDREIGELFF. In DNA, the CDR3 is TGTGCCAGCAGCGACAGGGAGATCGGGGAGCTGTTTTTT.

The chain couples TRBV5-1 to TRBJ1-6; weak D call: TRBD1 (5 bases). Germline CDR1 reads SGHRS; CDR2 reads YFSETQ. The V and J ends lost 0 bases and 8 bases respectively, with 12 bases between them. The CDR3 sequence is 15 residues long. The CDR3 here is CASSLEGYGDSPLHF. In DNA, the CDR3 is TGCGCCAGCAGCTTGGAGGGGTATGGGGATTCACCCCTCCACTTT.

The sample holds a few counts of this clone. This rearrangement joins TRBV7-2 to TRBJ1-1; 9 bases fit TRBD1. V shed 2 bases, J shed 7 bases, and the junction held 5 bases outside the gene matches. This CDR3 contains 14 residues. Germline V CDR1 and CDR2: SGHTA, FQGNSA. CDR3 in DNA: TGTGCCAGCAGCTTAACAGGGGGCGCGGGTGAAGCTTTCTTT. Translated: CASSLTGGAGEAFF.

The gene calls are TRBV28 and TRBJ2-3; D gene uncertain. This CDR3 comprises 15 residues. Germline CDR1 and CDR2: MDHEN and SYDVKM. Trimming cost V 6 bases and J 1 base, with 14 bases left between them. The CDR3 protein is CASSLLTEGTDTQYF. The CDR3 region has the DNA TGTGCCAGCAGCTTACTGACTGAGGGCACAGATACGCAGTATTTT.

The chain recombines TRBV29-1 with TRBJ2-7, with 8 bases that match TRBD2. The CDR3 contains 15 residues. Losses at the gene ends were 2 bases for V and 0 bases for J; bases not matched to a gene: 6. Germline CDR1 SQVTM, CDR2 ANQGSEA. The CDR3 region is CSVERAGTSSYEQYF. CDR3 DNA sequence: TGCAGCGTTGAAAGAGCCGGGACTAGCTCCTACGAGCAGTACTTC.

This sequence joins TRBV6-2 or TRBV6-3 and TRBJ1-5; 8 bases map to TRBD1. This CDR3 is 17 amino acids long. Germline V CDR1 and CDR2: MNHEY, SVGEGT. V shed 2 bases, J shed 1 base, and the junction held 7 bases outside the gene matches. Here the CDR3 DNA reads TGTGCCAGCAGTTACCCCCCCGGGACAGGCAGCAATCAGCCCCAGCATTTT. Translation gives CASSYPPGTGSNQPQHF.

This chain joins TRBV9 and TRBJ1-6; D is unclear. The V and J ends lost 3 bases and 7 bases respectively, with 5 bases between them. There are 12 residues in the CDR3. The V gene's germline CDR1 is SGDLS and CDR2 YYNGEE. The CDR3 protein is CASSGGNSPLHF. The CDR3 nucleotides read TGTGCCAGCAGCGGAGGGAATTCACCCCTCCACTTT.

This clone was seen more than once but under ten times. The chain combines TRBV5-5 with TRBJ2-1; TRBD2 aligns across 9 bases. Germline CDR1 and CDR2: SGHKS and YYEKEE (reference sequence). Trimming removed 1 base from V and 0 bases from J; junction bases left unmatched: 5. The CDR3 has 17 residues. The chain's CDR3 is CASSLWLAGSSYNEQFF. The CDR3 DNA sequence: TGTGCCAGCAGCTTGTGGCTAGCGGGAAGCTCCTACAATGAGCAGTTCTTC.

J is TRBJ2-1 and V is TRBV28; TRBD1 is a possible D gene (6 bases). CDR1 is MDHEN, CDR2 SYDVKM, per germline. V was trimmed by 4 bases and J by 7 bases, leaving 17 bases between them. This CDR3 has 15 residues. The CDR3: CASSSAGAALNEQFF. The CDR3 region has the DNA TGTGCCAGCAGTTCCGCAGGGGCCGCCTTGAATGAGCAGTTCTTC.

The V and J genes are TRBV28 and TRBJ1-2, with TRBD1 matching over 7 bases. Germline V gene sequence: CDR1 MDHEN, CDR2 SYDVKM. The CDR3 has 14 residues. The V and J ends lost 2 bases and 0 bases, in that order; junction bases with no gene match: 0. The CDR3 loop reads CASSLTGANYGYTF. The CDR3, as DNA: TGTGCCAGCAGTTTAACAGGGGCTAACTATGGCTACACCTTC.

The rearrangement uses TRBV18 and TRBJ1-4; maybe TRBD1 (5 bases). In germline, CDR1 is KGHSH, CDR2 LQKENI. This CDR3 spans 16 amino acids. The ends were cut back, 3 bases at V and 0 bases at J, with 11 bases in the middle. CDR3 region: CASSPTAYSTNEKLFF. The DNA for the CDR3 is TGTGCCAGCTCACCGACAGCTTATTCAACTAATGAAAAACTGTTTTTT.

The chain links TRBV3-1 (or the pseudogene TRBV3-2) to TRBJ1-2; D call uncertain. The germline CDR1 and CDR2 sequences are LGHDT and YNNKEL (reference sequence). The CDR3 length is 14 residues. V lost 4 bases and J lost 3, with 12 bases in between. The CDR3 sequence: CASSPLGGDYGYTF. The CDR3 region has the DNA TGTGCCAGCAGCCCCCTGGGCGGGGACTATGGCTACACCTTC.

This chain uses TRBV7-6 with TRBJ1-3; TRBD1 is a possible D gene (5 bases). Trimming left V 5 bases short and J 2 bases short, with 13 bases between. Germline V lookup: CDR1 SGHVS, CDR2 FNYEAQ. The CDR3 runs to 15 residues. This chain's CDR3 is CASSARVIAGNTIYF. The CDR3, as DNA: TGTGCCAGCAGCGCCAGGGTGATAGCTGGAAACACCATATATTTT.

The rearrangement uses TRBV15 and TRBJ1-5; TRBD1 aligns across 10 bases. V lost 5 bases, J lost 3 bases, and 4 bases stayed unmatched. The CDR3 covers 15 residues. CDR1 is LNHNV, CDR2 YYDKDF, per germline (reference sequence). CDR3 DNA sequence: TGTGCCACCAGCGGGACAGGGGCTTTCAATCAGCCCCAGCATTTT. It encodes CATSGTGAFNQPQHF.

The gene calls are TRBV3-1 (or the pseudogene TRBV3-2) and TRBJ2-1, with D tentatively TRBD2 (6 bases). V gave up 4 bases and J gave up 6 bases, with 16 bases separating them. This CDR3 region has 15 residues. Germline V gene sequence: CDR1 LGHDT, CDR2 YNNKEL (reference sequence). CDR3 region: CASSLRTNWINEQFF. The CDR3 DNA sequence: TGTGCCAGCAGCCTCCGGACTAACTGGATCAATGAGCAGTTCTTC.

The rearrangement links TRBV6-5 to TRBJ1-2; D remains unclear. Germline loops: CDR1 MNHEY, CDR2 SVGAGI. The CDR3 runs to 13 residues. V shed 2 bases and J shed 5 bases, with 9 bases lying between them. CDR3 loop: CASSYEVEYGYTF. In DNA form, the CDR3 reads TGTGCCAGCAGTTACGAGGTTGAGTATGGCTACACCTTC.

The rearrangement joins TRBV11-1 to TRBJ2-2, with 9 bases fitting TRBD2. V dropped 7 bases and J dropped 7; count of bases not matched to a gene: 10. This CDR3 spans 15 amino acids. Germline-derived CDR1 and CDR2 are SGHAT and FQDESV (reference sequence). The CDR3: CASIGSSGSNGELFF. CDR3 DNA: TGTGCCAGCATTGGGAGTAGCGGGAGTAACGGGGAGCTGTTTTTT.

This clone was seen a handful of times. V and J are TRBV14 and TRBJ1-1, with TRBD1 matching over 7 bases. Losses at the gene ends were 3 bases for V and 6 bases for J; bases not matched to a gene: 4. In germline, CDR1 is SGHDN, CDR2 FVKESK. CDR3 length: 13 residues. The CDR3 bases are TGTGCCAGCAGCCAGGATCAGGGGGCTGAAGCTTTCTTT. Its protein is CASSQDQGAEAFF.

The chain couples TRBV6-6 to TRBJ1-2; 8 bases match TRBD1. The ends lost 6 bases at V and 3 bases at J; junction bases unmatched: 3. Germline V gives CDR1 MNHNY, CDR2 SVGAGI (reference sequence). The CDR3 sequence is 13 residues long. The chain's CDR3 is CASSAGQDYGYTF. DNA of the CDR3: TGTGCCAGCAGCGCGGGACAGGACTATGGCTACACCTTC.

The CDR3 DNA reads as TGTGCCAGCAGCTTGGACCAGGGCCCTGGAAACACCATATATTTT. It translates to CASSLDQGPGNTIYF. This rearrangement joins TRBV5-4 to TRBJ1-3, with D perhaps TRBD1 (5 bases). The CDR3 is made up of 15 amino acids. Trimming took off 0 bases at V and 2 bases at J, with 9 bases between the two ends. Germline V CDR1 and CDR2: SGHNT, YYREEE (reference sequence).

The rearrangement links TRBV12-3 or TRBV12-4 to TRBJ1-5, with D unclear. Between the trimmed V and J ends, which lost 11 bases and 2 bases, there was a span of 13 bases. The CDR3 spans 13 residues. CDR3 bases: TGTGCCTGTCAATGGGAGGGCAATCAGCCCCAGCATTTT. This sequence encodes CACQWEGNQPQHF.

For the CDR3, the DNA is TGTGCCATCAGGGGGCCTGACATTAATGAAAAACTGTTTTTT. Protein: CAIRGPDINEKLFF. The J gene is TRBJ1-4, the V gene TRBV10-3, with D perhaps matching TRBD1 (5 bases). V lost 6 bases, J lost 4 bases, and 12 bases lay in between. CDR1 and CDR2 from the germline V gene are ENHRY and SYGVKD. CDR3 length: 14 amino acids.

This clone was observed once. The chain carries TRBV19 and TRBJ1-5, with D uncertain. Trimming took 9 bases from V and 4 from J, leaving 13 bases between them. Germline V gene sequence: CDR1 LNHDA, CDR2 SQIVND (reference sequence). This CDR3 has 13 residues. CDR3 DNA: TGTGCCAGCTCTAAACAGCATAATCAGCCCCAGCATTTT. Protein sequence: CASSKQHNQPQHF.

CDR3 nucleotides: TGTGCTAGTGGTTTGTGGACTAGCGGGGCGTGGGAGACCCAGTACTTC. This gives the protein CASGLWTSGAWETQYF. The genes are TRBV12-5 and TRBJ2-5; TRBD2 matches at 12 bases. The ends lost 2 bases at V and 5 bases at J; junction bases unmatched: 6. CDR3 length: 16 amino acids. Germline V gene data show CDR1 as LGHNT and CDR2 as FRNRAP.

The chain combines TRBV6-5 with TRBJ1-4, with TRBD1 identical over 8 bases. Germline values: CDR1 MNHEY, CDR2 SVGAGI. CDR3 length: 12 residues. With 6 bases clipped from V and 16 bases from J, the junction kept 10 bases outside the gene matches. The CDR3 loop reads CASRDSDRAQFF. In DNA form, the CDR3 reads TGTGCCAGCAGGGACTCGGACAGGGCCCAGTTTTTT.

The CDR3 spells CASSRTSGRYTGELFF. DNA for the CDR3: TGTGCCAGCAGCCGGACTAGCGGGAGGTACACCGGGGAGCTGTTTTTT. V gene TRBV6-2 or TRBV6-3 combines with J gene TRBJ2-2; TRBD2 matches 14 bases. The CDR3 covers 16 residues. Germline V lookup: CDR1 MNHEY, CDR2 SVGEGT. After removal of 6 bases from V and 3 bases from J, the junction contained 3 bases not matched to a gene.